The source of this T cell receptor beta chain is a study of T cell repertoires in cytomegalovirus infection. TCRdb re-derived calls from the reads in MiXCR, one entry per CDR3 protein. The sample has approximately 730,000 distinct CDR3 sequences, around 32% seen once; the top ten hold roughly 18%. Study outcomes and limitations: The study found HLA-C-restricted CMV-specific TCR beta clonotypes dominating the ex vivo response.

This clonotype was seen at least ten times. Its cognate antigen is unknown. The CDR3 is made up of 14 amino acids. Deletions cut 3 bases from V and 0 bases from J, with 6 bases between. Looked up from germline, CDR1 is SEHNR and CDR2 is FQNEAQ (reference sequence). The chain couples TRBV7-9 to TRBJ2-1; D is unresolved. The receptor's source is a human donor in good health (CMV status not recorded). Some clones in this sample may be carry-over from other donors' samples. The sample consisted of cultured PBMCs, taken from culture after CMV antigen stimulation. The CDR3 sequence is CASSFGISYNEQFF. CDR3 bases: TGTGCCAGCAGCTTCGGTATCTCCTACAATGAGCAGTTCTTC.